Listed here are 15 T cell receptor beta chains from one sample, sequenced in a study of shared clonotypes between healthy human individuals. Produced via immunoSEQ multiplex PCR; TCRdb's table is partial and in-frame only. The top ten hold 9.5% to 15% of the sample, which has 450,000 to 500,000 clones, over 75% seen once. What was sequenced was PBMCs. The receptors derive from a middle-aged woman in good health. Some clones in this sample may be carry-over from other donors' samples.

The chain has TRBV4-2 and TRBJ2-1, with 9 bases aligning to TRBD2. Germline loops: CDR1 LGHNA, CDR2 YNFKEQ. After removal of 0 bases from V and 8 bases from J, the junction contained 8 bases not matched to a gene. This CDR3 comprises 16 residues. The CDR3 is CASSQDLASGKDEQFF. The CDR3 region has the DNA TGTGCCAGCAGCCAAGATTTGGCTAGCGGGAAGGATGAGCAGTTCTTC.

In the case of this clone: A far larger clone is one nucleotide away, so this likely arose from a read error. The rearrangement uses TRBV10-2 and TRBJ2-3, with D perhaps matching TRBD1 or TRBD2 (6 bases each). Germline V gene sequence: CDR1 WSHSY, CDR2 SAAADI. V lost 3 bases and J lost 2, with 9 bases in between. The CDR3 is 14 residues long. The CDR3 DNA follows: TGCGCCAGCAGTGACGGGGGCGCCACAGATACGCAGTATTTT. Protein: CASSDGGATDTQYF.

The J gene is TRBJ2-7, the V gene TRBV9; 11 nucleotides align to TRBD2. The CDR3 has 16 residues. The germline V gene has CDR1 SGDLS and CDR2 YYNGEE. V lost 3 bases and J lost 0; bases outside the gene matches: 5. The CDR3 protein is CASSGSTSGSSYEQYF. The CDR3 nucleotides are TGTGCCAGCAGCGGATCAACTAGCGGGAGCTCCTACGAGCAGTACTTC.

On this clone itself: A far larger clone is only one base removed, so a read error is likely. The same CDR3 arises from other DNA sequences in this sample as well. The chain employs TRBV7-9 and TRBJ2-7; 8 positions agree with TRBD1. The germline CDR1 and CDR2 sequences are SEHNR and FQNEAQ (reference sequence). The CDR3 covers 19 residues. CDR3 in DNA: TGTGCCAGCAGCTTAGCGGTGAGAACAGGGGGACTGGGGTCCTACGAGCAGTACTTT. Its translation: CASSLAVRTGGLGSYEQYF.

V usage is TRBV27 and J usage is TRBJ1-4, with 9 bases lining up with TRBD1. Trimming took 6 bases from V and 7 from J; bases not matched to a gene: 6. This CDR3 has 14 amino acids. The germline V gene encodes CDR1 MNHEY and CDR2 SMNVEV (reference sequence). CDR3 sequence: CASRLQGAGEKLFF. The CDR3 bases are TGTGCCAGCAGACTACAGGGGGCGGGTGAAAAACTGTTTTTT.

The chain combines TRBV7-2 with TRBJ2-7; D unclear. CDR1 and CDR2 (germline): SGHTA, FQGNSA. Trimming shortened V by 1 base and J by 3 bases, and 13 bases separated the two germline ends. The CDR3 consists of 15 residues. CDR3 region: CASSLEGSRGYEQYF. CDR3 nucleotides: TGTGCCAGCAGCTTAGAGGGCAGTCGTGGCTACGAGCAGTACTTC.

The chain links TRBV6-5 to TRBJ1-1, with TRBD1 matching 8 bases. The CDR3 loop spans 13 amino acids. Trimming removed 7 bases from V and 7 bases from J; junction bases left unmatched: 8. Germline V gene data show CDR1 as MNHEY and CDR2 as SVGAGI. The DNA of the CDR3 is TGTGCCAGCATCAAAGACAGGGGAGGTGAAGCTTTCTTT. It encodes CASIKDRGGEAFF.

CDR3 amino acids: CASSSPRRMSSYEQYF. CDR3 nucleotide sequence: TGTGCCAGCAGTTCCCCCCGGCGGATGAGCTCCTACGAGCAGTACTTC. The rearrangement joins TRBV28 to TRBJ2-7; D is unclear. The CDR3 totals 16 residues. The V and J ends lost 4 bases and 0 bases respectively, with 16 bases between them. CDR1 is MDHEN, CDR2 SYDVKM, per germline.

This sequence joins TRBV28 and TRBJ1-5, with 9 bases aligning to TRBD1. After removal of 3 bases from V and 1 base from J, the junction contained 4 bases not matched to a gene. The CDR3 spans 16 residues. Germline CDR1 is MDHEN and CDR2 is SYDVKM. This CDR3 reads CASSFVGQGSNQPQHF. CDR3 nucleotides: TGTGCCAGCAGTTTTGTGGGACAGGGAAGCAATCAGCCCCAGCATTTT.

Remarks on this clone: A far larger clone is one nucleotide away, so this likely arose from a read error. The chain combines TRBV5-1 with TRBJ1-1, with D uncertain. CDR1 and CDR2 (germline): SGHRS, YFSETQ. The CDR3 runs 14 residues. The CDR3 reads CASSLGPTNTESFF. The CDR3 coding sequence is TGCGCCAGCAGCTTGGGACCTACGAACACTGAATCTTTCTTT.

This clone was counted a few times. The chain carries TRBV19 and TRBJ1-5; possible D gene TRBD1, 5 bases. Germline loops: CDR1 LNHDA, CDR2 SQIVND (reference sequence). V lost 7 bases and J lost 0, with 13 bases in between. CDR3 length equals 15 residues. The CDR3 loop reads CASTSGTTSNQPQHF. CDR3 nucleotide sequence: TGTGCCAGTACAAGTGGGACTACTAGCAATCAGCCCCAGCATTTT.

The V gene is TRBV4-2, the J gene TRBJ2-1; TRBD2 matches 11 bases. Germline-derived CDR1 and CDR2 are LGHNA and YNFKEQ. The trim removed 1 base at V and 5 bases at J, leaving 7 bases unmatched. The CDR3 covers 17 residues. CDR3 sequence (DNA): TGTGCCAGCAGCCAAGGCCCGACTAGCGGGGAAAACAATGAGCAGTTCTTC. Protein product: CASSQGPTSGENNEQFF.

V and J are TRBV30 and TRBJ2-7; D may match TRBD1 or TRBD2 (5 bases each). This CDR3 is built from 13 residues. V lost 3 bases and J lost 2, with 11 bases in between. Germline CDR1 reads GTSNPN; CDR2 reads SVGIG (reference sequence). CDR3 coding DNA: TGTGCCTGGAGCGCCGGGACGCCCTACGAGCAGTACTTC. As protein: CAWSAGTPYEQYF.

This clone was seen once. The CDR3 DNA follows: TGTGCCAGCAGTCCGCTAGCCCGGACTAATACGAACACCGGGGAGCTGTTTTTT. Protein: CASSPLARTNTNTGELFF. The chain carries TRBV27 and TRBJ2-2; possibly TRBD2 for D (6 bases). The length of the CDR3 is 18 residues. V lost 5 bases and J lost 0, with 19 bases in between. CDR1 is MNHEY, CDR2 SMNVEV, per germline (reference sequence).

V gene TRBV5-6 combines with J gene TRBJ2-3; TRBD1 aligns across 7 bases. V lost 9 bases to trimming and J lost 0 bases; unmatched junction nucleotides: 10. This CDR3 region has 15 residues. Germline values: CDR1 SGHDT, CDR2 YYEEEE. Here the CDR3 DNA reads TGTGCCAACGAATTGACAGGGTATAGCACAGATACGCAGTATTTT. Its protein product is CANELTGYSTDTQYF.